This T cell receptor (beta chain) was captured by sequencing in a study of control samples from healthy donors and cancer patients. V lost 3 bases and J lost 4, with 15 bases in between. CDR1 and CDR2 from the germline V gene are KGHSH and LQKENI. This CDR3 has 15 amino acids. Method: immunoSEQ multiplex PCR; TCRdb's copy keeps in-frame clones and lacks some. The table includes fewer than 200,000 clones, approximately 90% detected once. The sequenced material came from blood. The chain is built from TRBV18 and TRBJ1-2, with D maybe TRBD1 (5 bases). This TCR derives from a man aged 25 to 40 in good health. This CDR3 reads CASSPGAESFYGYTF. CDR3 DNA: TGTGCCAGCTCACCTGGGGCCGAAAGTTTCTATGGCTACACCTTC.